These T cell receptor beta chains were read from a single sample in a study of shared T cell receptors in the human thymus. Clones were sequenced by immunoSEQ multiplex PCR, and TCRdb holds only the in-frame ones, with some missing. Seen here are hundreds of thousands of clones, around 87% observed once, and the top ten hold roughly 0.0086%. These data were also filed under a second study, of human thymus T cells.

Sequences were obtained from thymocytes. These receptors were obtained from a boy under two years old with a congenital heart defect. Each CDR3 is given with its conserved first and last residue. A D gene is named only where the DNA matches it firmly. Some rows mark clone size as missing; the rest say once, few, many or name a class of expanded clone.

TRBJ2-7,NA,TRBV28,TRBD2,CASSLPGLATEQYF,TGTGCCAGCAGTCTTCCGGGACTAGCGACCGAGCAGTACTTC
TRBJ2-5,NA,TRBV28,NA,CASSRRGHPGTQYF,TGTGCCAGCAGTCGCCGGGGACACCCCGGGACCCAGTACTTC
TRBJ2-1,NA,TRBV9,TRBD1,CASSDGTGSFSSYNEQFF,TGTGCCAGCAGCGACGGGACAGGCTCTTTTAGCTCCTACAATGAGCAGTTCTTC
TRBJ2-5,few,TRBV7-9,NA,CASSFGRDQETQYF,TGTGCCAGCAGCTTCGGCCGGGACCAAGAGACCCAGTACTTC
TRBJ2-4,NA,TRBV4-1,NA,CASSQEMGVRAKNIQYF,TGCGCCAGCAGCCAAGAAATGGGAGTTCGAGCCAAAAACATTCAGTACTTC
TRBJ2-7,NA,TRBV23-1,NA,CASYSHYEQYF,TGCGCCAGCTACTCTCACTACGAGCAGTACTTC
TRBJ1-4,once,TRBV11-2,NA,CASSLGPTTGSDEKLFF,TGTGCCAGCAGCTTAGGGCCAACCACAGGGAGCGATGAAAAACTGTTTTTT
TRBJ2-1,NA,TRBV9,TRBD2,CASSSQNTSGRGNEQFF,TGTGCCAGCAGCTCTCAAAATACTAGCGGGAGGGGCAATGAGCAGTTCTTC
TRBJ2-7,few,TRBV28,TRBD1,CASSLGTAYEQYF,TGTGCCAGCAGTTTAGGGACAGCCTACGAGCAGTACTTC
TRBJ1-3,NA,TRBV7-6,TRBD1,CASSSGTGDTIYF,TGTGCCAGCAGCTCAGGGACAGGGGACACCATATATTTT
TRBJ2-2,NA,TRBV4-3,NA,CASSRYSLFGKAGELFF,TGCGCCAGCAGCCGGTACAGTCTATTCGGTAAAGCCGGGGAGCTGTTTTTT
TRBJ2-3,NA,TRBV9,TRBD2,CASSASFPSGSVGTQYF,TGTGCCAGCAGCGCATCCTTCCCCAGCGGGAGTGTTGGTACGCAGTATTTT
TRBJ1-5,NA,TRBV6-4,NA,CASSNRQARNQPQHF,TGTGCCAGCAGCAACCGACAGGCCCGCAATCAGCCCCAGCATTTT
TRBJ2-3,once,TRBV28,NA,CASRRDSLTDTQYF,TGTGCCAGCAGACGGGACTCCCTCACAGATACGCAGTATTTT
TRBJ1-3,NA,TRBV18,NA,CASSSGLENTIYF,TGTGCCAGCTCATCAGGGTTAGAAAACACCATATATTTT
TRBJ1-5,NA,TRBV4-2,TRBD1,CASSQENRGNQPQHF,TGTGCCAGCAGCCAAGAGAACAGGGGGAATCAGCCCCAGCATTTT
TRBJ1-5,NA,TRBV28,NA,CASTPHRGYDQPQHF,TGTGCCAGCACCCCTCACCGGGGATACGATCAGCCCCAGCATTTT
TRBJ1-5,NA,TRBV4-1,NA,CASSPMFLSNQPQHF,TGCGCCAGCAGTCCTATGTTTCTTAGCAATCAGCCCCAGCATTTT
TRBJ2-3,NA,TRBV7-2,TRBD2,CASSLAPVGGSFADTQYF,TGTGCCAGCAGCTTAGCGCCTGTTGGCGGGAGTTTCGCAGATACGCAGTATTTT
TRBJ2-1,NA,TRBV28,NA,CASSHPPGGLSSYNEQFF,TGTGCCAGCAGCCACCCCCCGGGCGGGCTGAGCTCCTACAATGAGCAGTTCTTC
TRBJ2-1,NA,TRBV25-1,NA,CASRMEGDEQFF,TGTGCCAGCAGGATGGAGGGTGACGAGCAGTTCTTC
TRBJ2-7,NA,TRBV9,TRBD2,CASSVLAGGRQYF,TGTGCCAGCAGCGTACTAGCGGGGGGCCGTCAGTACTTC
TRBJ2-5,NA,TRBV27,TRBD2,CASSLSPDLAGIGETQYF,TGTGCCAGCAGTTTATCGCCCGACCTAGCGGGCATAGGGGAGACCCAGTACTTC
TRBJ2-7,NA,TRBV29-1,NA,CSVGLPPPDSPYEQYF,TGCAGCGTTGGTCTCCCCCCCCCGGACAGTCCCTACGAGCAGTACTTC
TRBJ1-2,few,TRBV15,NA,CATSGVGLVYGYTF,TGTGCCACCAGCGGGGTGGGGCTCGTCTATGGCTACACCTTC
TRBJ1-5,few,TRBV5-6,TRBD1,CASSFSDRGDNQPQHF,TGTGCCAGCAGCTTCTCGGACAGGGGCGACAATCAGCCCCAGCATTTT
TRBJ2-7,NA,TRBV27,TRBD1,CASSSPTGERYEQYF,TGTGCCAGCAGTTCCCCGACAGGGGAGAGGTACGAGCAGTACTTC
TRBJ2-7,few,TRBV28,NA,CASSLYPTGQSSYEQYF,TGTGCCAGCAGTTTATATCCGACAGGACAGAGCTCCTACGAGCAGTACTTC
TRBJ2-1,NA,TRBV13,TRBD1,CASSFTGGYGFF,TGTGCCAGCAGCTTTACAGGGGGCTATGGATTCTTC
TRBJ1-1,NA,TRBV28,NA,CASSYKNTEAFF,TGTGCCAGCAGTTACAAGAACACTGAAGCTTTCTTT
TRBJ1-2,NA,TRBV7-9,TRBD1,CASKAGGYGYTF,TGTGCCAGCAAGGCAGGGGGCTATGGCTACACCTTC
TRBJ1-5,NA,TRBV5-1,TRBD1,CASSLGDRVGEPQHF,TGCGCCAGCAGCTTGGGCGACAGGGTAGGGGAGCCCCAGCATTTT
TRBJ2-3,NA,TRBV4-2,NA,CASSQDRQVDTQYF,TGTGCCAGCAGCCAAGATAGGCAGGTTGATACGCAGTATTTT
TRBJ2-5,NA,TRBV6-5,TRBD2,CASSRLAEETQYF,TGTGCCAGCAGCCGACTAGCGGAAGAGACCCAGTACTTC
TRBJ2-7,NA,TRBV5-6,NA,CASSLEARETYEQYF,TGTGCCAGCAGCTTGGAGGCGCGGGAAACCTACGAGCAGTACTTC
TRBJ2-7,NA,TRBV7-8,TRBD2,CASSLAGGPPHEQYF,TGTGCCAGCAGCTTAGCGGGAGGGCCACCCCACGAGCAGTACTTC
TRBJ2-2,NA,TRBV9,NA,CASSRRGLGELFF,TGTGCCAGCAGCCGCAGGGGTCTCGGGGAGCTGTTTTTT
TRBJ1-2,NA,TRBV13,TRBD1,CASSLGDREEDGYTF,TGTGCCAGCAGCTTAGGGGACAGGGAGGAAGATGGCTACACCTTC
TRBJ1-4,NA,TRBV2,NA,CASKTGEKLFF,TGTGCCAGCAAAACGGGTGAAAAACTGTTTTTT
TRBJ2-2,NA,TRBV29-1,TRBD2,CSVEASGRGGELFF,TGCAGCGTTGAAGCCAGCGGGAGGGGCGGGGAGCTGTTTTTT
TRBJ1-1,NA,TRBV23-1,TRBD1,CASSLKRTGAGTEAFF,TGCGCCAGCAGTCTGAAGAGGACAGGGGCGGGCACTGAAGCTTTCTTT
TRBJ1-4,once,TRBV4-3,NA,CASSQDFGTHNEKLFF,TGCGCCAGCAGCCAAGATTTCGGGACACATAATGAAAAACTGTTTTTT
TRBJ2-5,NA,TRBV5-4,TRBD2,CASSSGLAVETQYF,TGTGCCAGCAGCTCGGGACTAGCGGTGGAGACCCAGTACTTC
TRBJ2-1,NA,TRBV29-1,TRBD2,CSVEEREEGEFF,TGCAGCGTTGAAGAGCGGGAGGAGGGGGAGTTCTTC